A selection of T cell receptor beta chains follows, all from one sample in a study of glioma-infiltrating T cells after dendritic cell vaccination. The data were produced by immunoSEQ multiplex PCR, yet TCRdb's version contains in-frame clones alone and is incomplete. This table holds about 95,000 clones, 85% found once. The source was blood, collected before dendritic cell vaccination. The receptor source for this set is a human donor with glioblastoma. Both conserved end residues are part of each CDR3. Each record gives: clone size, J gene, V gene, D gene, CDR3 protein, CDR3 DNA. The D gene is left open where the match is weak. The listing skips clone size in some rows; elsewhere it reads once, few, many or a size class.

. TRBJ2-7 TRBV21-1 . CASSPEERGGYEQYF TGTGCCAGCAGCCCCGAGGAGCGGGGGGGGTACGAGCAGTACTTC
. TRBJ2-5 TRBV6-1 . CASKPSLSWETQYF TGTGCCAGCAAACCGAGCCTGAGCTGGGAGACCCAGTACTTC
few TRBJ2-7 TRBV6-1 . CASSEQRSISYEQYF TGTGCCAGCAGTGAACAGCGATCCATCTCCTACGAGCAGTACTTC
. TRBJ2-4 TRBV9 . CASSVDTENIQYF TGTGCCAGCAGCGTAGATACAGAAAACATTCAGTACTTC
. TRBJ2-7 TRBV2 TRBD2 CASSPDGGIYEQYF TGTGCCAGCAGTCCGGACGGGGGGATCTACGAGCAGTACTTC
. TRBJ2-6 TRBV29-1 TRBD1 CSVSLQGALGANVLTF TGCAGCGTTTCCCTTCAGGGGGCGCTAGGGGCCAACGTCCTGACTTTC
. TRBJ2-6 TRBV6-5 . CASSLEVTGANVLTF TGTGCCAGCAGCCTCGAGGTAACCGGGGCCAACGTCCTGACTTTC
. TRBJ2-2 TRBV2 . CASSSRTGELFF TGTGCCAGCAGTAGCCGCACCGGGGAGCTGTTTTTT
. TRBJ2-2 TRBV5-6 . CASRGTNTGELFF TGTGCCTCCAGGGGCACGAACACCGGGGAGCTGTTTTTT
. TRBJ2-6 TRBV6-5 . CASSYIYNSGANVLTF TGTGCCAGCAGTTACATATACAACTCTGGGGCCAACGTCCTGACTTTC
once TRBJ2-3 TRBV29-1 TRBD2 CSVGGGSTDTQYF TGCAGCGTTGGCGGGGGGAGCACAGATACGCAGTATTTT
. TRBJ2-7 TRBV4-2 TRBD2 CASSQDTGPSGTYEQYF TGTGCCAGCAGCCAAGATACCGGCCCTAGCGGAACCTACGAGCAGTACTTC
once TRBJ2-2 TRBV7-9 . CASSRNSPNTGELFF TGTGCCAGCAGCCGCAACAGTCCGAACACCGGGGAGCTGTTTTTT
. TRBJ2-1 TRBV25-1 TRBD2 CASSSWGGNEQFF TGTGCCAGCAGCTCTTGGGGGGGGAATGAGCAGTTCTTC
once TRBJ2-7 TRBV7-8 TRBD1 CASTPRQGASHEQYF TGTGCCAGCACACCGCGACAGGGTGCATCTCACGAGCAGTACTTC
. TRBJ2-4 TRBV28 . CASSFVAGNIQYF TGTGCCAGCAGTTTTGTGGCGGGAAACATTCAGTACTTC
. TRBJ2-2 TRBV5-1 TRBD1 CASSSTGTANTGELFF TGCGCCAGCAGCTCCACCGGGACAGCGAACACCGGGGAGCTGTTTTTT
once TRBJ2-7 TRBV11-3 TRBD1 CASSLGGDRGGEQYF TGTGCCAGCAGCTTAGGCGGGGACAGGGGAGGAGAGCAGTACTTC
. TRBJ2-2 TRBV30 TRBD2 CAGAGGFSGELFF TGTGCCGGGGCGGGAGGTTTTAGCGGGGAGCTGTTTTTT
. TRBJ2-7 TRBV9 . CASSSPGYEQYF TGTGCCAGCAGCTCCCCGGGCTACGAGCAGTACTTC
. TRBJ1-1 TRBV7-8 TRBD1 CASSLRTGATIYEAFF TGTGCCAGCAGCCTCCGGACAGGGGCTACTATTTATGAAGCTTTCTTT
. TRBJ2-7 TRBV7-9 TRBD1 CASSSGTGVISYEQYF TGTGCCAGCAGCTCCGGGACAGGGGTAATCTCCTACGAGCAGTACTTC
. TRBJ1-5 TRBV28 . CASSLGGLSNQPQHF TGTGCCAGCAGTTTAGGAGGGCTTAGCAATCAGCCCCAGCATTTT
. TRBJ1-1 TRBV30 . CAWRPQGARNTEAFF TGTGCCTGGAGGCCCCAGGGCGCCCGGAACACTGAAGCTTTCTTT
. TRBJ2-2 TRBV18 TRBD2 CASSQRETSGGPNTGELFF TGTGCCAGCTCACAACGGGAGACTAGCGGGGGACCGAACACCGGGGAGCTGTTTTTT
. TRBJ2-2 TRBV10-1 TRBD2 CASMGGTGELFF TGCGCCAGCATGGGGGGGACCGGGGAGCTGTTTTTT
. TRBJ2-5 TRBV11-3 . CASSLSGGRETQYF TGTGCCAGCAGCTTATCCGGAGGAAGAGAGACCCAGTACTTC
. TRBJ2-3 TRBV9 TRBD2 CASSAGGSTQYF TGTGCCAGCAGCGCGGGAGGATCTACGCAGTATTTT
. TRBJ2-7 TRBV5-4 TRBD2 CASSPHPETSGSRQYF TGTGCCAGCAGCCCCCACCCGGAGACTAGCGGGTCCAGGCAGTACTTC
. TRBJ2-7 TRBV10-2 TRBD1 CASRRGTPDYEQYF TGCGCCAGCCGCAGGGGGACACCGGACTACGAGCAGTACTTC
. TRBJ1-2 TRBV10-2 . CASSEQGSLANYGYTF TGCGCCAGCAGTGAGCAGGGTTCCCTGGCTAACTATGGCTACACCTTC
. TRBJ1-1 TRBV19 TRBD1 CASQPGQRNTEAFF TGTGCCAGTCAACCGGGACAGAGGAACACTGAAGCTTTCTTT
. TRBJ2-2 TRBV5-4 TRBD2 CASSLAGGGAGELFF TGTGCCAGCAGCTTGGCGGGAGGGGGGGCCGGGGAGCTGTTTTTT
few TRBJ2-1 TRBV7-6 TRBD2 CASSLEGTNNEQFF TGTGCCAGCAGCTTAGAGGGGACTAACAATGAGCAGTTCTTC
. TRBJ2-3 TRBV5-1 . CASSLVRYTDTQYF TGCGCCAGCAGCTTGGTTCGGTACACAGATACGCAGTATTTT
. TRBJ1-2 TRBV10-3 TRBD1 CAIRGQGIYGYTF TGTGCCATCAGGGGACAGGGGATCTATGGCTACACCTTC
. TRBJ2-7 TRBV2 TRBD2 CASSVGLAAYEQYF TGTGCCAGCAGTGTGGGACTAGCGGCCTACGAGCAGTACTTC
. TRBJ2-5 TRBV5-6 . CASSFLGAGRETQYF TGTGCCAGCAGCTTCTTGGGGGCAGGGCGGGAGACCCAGTACTTC
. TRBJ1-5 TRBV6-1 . CASSDMGRGGQPQHF TGTGCCAGCAGTGATATGGGAAGGGGTGGGCAGCCCCAGCATTTT
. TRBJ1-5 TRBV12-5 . CASGFSGGQPQHF TGTGCTAGTGGTTTCTCCGGGGGACAGCCCCAGCATTTT
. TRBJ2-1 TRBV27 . CASSLGRTSSYNEQFF TGTGCCAGCAGTTTGGGGCGGACGAGCTCCTACAATGAGCAGTTCTTC
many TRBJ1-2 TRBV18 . CASSHGTPNNDYGYTF TGTGCCAGCTCCCACGGGACACCTAATAACGACTATGGCTACACCTTC
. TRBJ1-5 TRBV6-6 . CASSYQGAGNQPQHF TGTGCCAGCAGTTACCAGGGTGCGGGCAATCAGCCCCAGCATTTT
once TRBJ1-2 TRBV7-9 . CASSLGAAYGYTF TGTGCCAGCAGCTTAGGGGCAGCCTATGGCTACACCTTC
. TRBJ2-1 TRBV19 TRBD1 CATSGQGYNEQFF TGTGCCACCTCGGGACAGGGGTACAATGAGCAGTTCTTC
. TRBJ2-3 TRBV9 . CASSAREGGTDTQYF TGTGCCAGCAGCGCCCGGGAAGGTGGCACAGATACGCAGTATTTT
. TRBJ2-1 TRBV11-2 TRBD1 CASSLGPGTGDNEQFF TGTGCCAGCAGCCTCGGTCCCGGGACAGGGGACAATGAGCAGTTCTTC
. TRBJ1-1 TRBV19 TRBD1 CASSMGTGAVPEAFF TGTGCCAGTAGCATGGGGACAGGGGCCGTCCCTGAAGCTTTCTTT
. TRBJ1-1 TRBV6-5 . CASSSGLANAVRAFF TGTGCCAGCAGCTCCGGGTTAGCAAACGCGGTGAGGGCTTTCTTT